What follows describes a single T cell receptor beta chain. Antigen: not known. This record comes from a study of OX40 agonist ivuxolimab in advanced cancers. At the level of the study: Cancers in dose escalation were hepatocellular, melanoma, renal cell and head and neck.

CDR1 and CDR2 (germline): GTSNPN, SVGIG (reference sequence). This CDR3 contains 15 residues. The ends were cut back, 2 bases at V and 0 bases at J, with 11 bases in the middle. Study-level results: Normalized T-cell clonal expansion was also low in some nonresponders. The authors did not determine the antigen specificity of the expanded peripheral T cells.

Assay: immunoSEQ multiplex PCR; the TCRdb copy retains only in-frame clones and omits some. The table has about 82,000 clones, about 86% seen once; the top ten hold under 7.5%. The source of this sequence is an adult with an advanced solid tumor such as melanoma, head and neck, liver or kidney cancer. V is TRBV30 and J is TRBJ2-1; D might be TRBD1 (6 bases). The sequences come from CD4+ or CD8+ T cells sorted from blood, collected in a trial of the OX40 agonist ivuxolimab. CDR3 sequence: CAWSTGTDSYNEQFF. For the CDR3, the DNA is TGTGCCTGGAGTACAGGGACCGACTCCTACAATGAGCAGTTCTTC.